This T cell receptor (beta chain) was captured in a study of T cell responses to AZD1222 COVID-19 vaccine (dated by TCRdb to about 2021). Regarding the study in general: AZD1222 recipients given second doses at about 4 weeks or at about 12 weeks were pooled, since spike-specific TCR depth and breadth were not found to differ between the two schedules. TCR sequencing was performed for approximately 240 trial participants, of whom about 200 were given two doses of AZD1222 and some 26 were given two doses of MenACWY control vaccine. Trial participants were enrolled into age subgroups of 18-55, 56-69 and 70-plus years, which contained about 150, 27 and 61 TCR-sequenced participants, respectively.

Overall study outcomes, separate from this receptor: Vaccine-associated CD4 TCRs spanned the whole spike protein, with dominant responses in regions 160-218 and 743-854. Only a handful of AZD1222 recipients were SARS-CoV-2 seropositive at baseline, limiting conclusions about previously exposed vaccinees. A significant rise in spike-specific TCR breadth and depth was observed after two AZD1222 doses relative to day 0 and relative to MenACWY recipients. Because no samples from the day 14 peak response were available, repertoires could be characterized only after the peak T cell response. In the small 56-69-year group, the increase in depth fell short of significance, most likely because of low power. Participants were mostly white British and included more females than males, and it was suggested by the authors that clonal diversity may have been underestimated. Epitopes outside the regions mutated in the B.1.351 and B.1.1.7 variants were reportedly recognized by nearly half of the unique spike-specific TCRs.

What the time point label conveys for this sample: baseline before first vaccination. Vaccinee samples came from UK trials COV001 and COV002, including a single-blind randomized controlled phase 2/3 trial of AZD1222 (ChAdOx1 nCoV-19) in healthy adults. Trial participant PBMC samples were collected at day 0 and day 28 after the second dose for TCRbeta chain sequencing. Germline trimming: 4 bases from V, 6 bases from J; junction bases outside gene matches: 8. The cysteine opens and the phenylalanine closes a CDR3 of 15 amino acids. Only the CDR3 DNA is retained, 45 bases long and in frame from the first base. In the germline V gene, CDR1 corresponds to KGHSH and CDR2 to LQKENI. The CDR3 regions of human TCRbeta chains were subjected to immunosequencing. The published analysis was carried out like this. TCRs in the repertoires were matched against a reference library of SARS-CoV-2-specific TCRs that had been generated with the MIRA antigen-specificity platform. Breadth was defined as the fraction of unique TCRs that were SARS-CoV-2-associated, and depth was defined as the fraction of total T cells that were SARS-CoV-2-associated. Using the MIRA data, every spike-specific TCR was mapped to the spike region that the TCR reacted to and assigned to either a CD4 or a CD8 class. Log10-transformed breadth and depth values were compared by one-way ANOVA with Sidak's multiple comparisons tests. The table comes from immuneACCESS by way of TCRdb, which keeps in-frame sequences with V and J called. Part of the clones is missing from these tables; in studies checked, under half for an unresolved V gene and the rest for unknown reasons. The D gene and trimming were derived from the DNA, and the V and J assignments and clone size from that table. This sample has about 150,000 clones in its table, and more than 90% of those were observed once. 1.6% of the sample is held by the ten biggest clonotypes.

This clone was picked up one time. The antigen this receptor binds is unknown. No base qualities exist here, and no much larger clone lies one base off it. The sequence joins TRBV18 to TRBJ1-2; 10 nucleotides in the junction match TRBD1. The sequenced sample was peripheral blood, obtained on day 0 of AZD1222 vaccination. This sequence was found in an adult in good health. In nucleotides, the sequence is TGTGCCAGCTCACACCCGGGACAGGGGTGGAATGGCTACACCTTC. Its product reads: CASSHPGQGWNGYTF.